The 4 T cell receptor beta chains presented below share a single source sample, sequenced in a study of response to subunit inactivated influenza vaccine. A single record per CDR3 protein comes from TCRdb applying MiXCR to the RT-PCR reads. The repertoire holds 650,000 to 850,000 distinct CDR3 sequences, approximately 15% seen once, with around 7% in the top ten. This sample comprised PBMCs from blood, obtained approximately 15 days before vaccination. The source of these receptors is a man aged 45-65 years who received an inactivated influenza vaccine.

This clonotype was observed a few times. The rearrangement links TRBV4-2 to TRBJ1-2; D is undetermined. In germline, CDR1 is LGHNA, CDR2 YNFKEQ. This CDR3 spans 17 amino acids. Trimming removed 1 base from V and 0 bases from J, with 15 bases in between. Written as DNA, the CDR3 is TGTGCCAGCAGCCAAGCAGCAAGGGATGGGGCTAACTATGGCTACACCTTC. Translated, it gives CASSQAARDGANYGYTF.

V is TRBV3-1 and J is TRBJ2-1; 7 bases are shared with TRBD2. V dropped 6 bases and J dropped 4; count of bases not matched to a gene: 6. CDR3 length equals 14 residues. Germline assignment: CDR1 LGHDT and CDR2 YNNKEL (reference sequence). As DNA, the CDR3 is TGTGCCAGCAGGGGAGCGGGGTGGTACAATGAGCAGTTCTTC. Amino acids: CASRGAGWYNEQFF.

The chain employs TRBV20-1 and TRBJ2-7; 9 nucleotides line up with TRBD1. CDR1 is DFQATT, CDR2 SNEGSKA, per germline (reference sequence). V lost 3 bases to trimming and J lost 0 bases; unmatched junction nucleotides: 0. This CDR3 region has 13 residues. The DNA for the CDR3 is TGCAGTGCTAGGGGACAGGGCTCCTACGAGCAGTACTTC. Amino acids: CSARGQGSYEQYF.

This clonotype was seen more than once but under ten times. J is TRBJ2-7 and V is TRBV20-1; TRBD2 might be the D (5 bases). There are 15 residues in the CDR3. From germline, CDR1 is DFQATT and CDR2 SNEGSKA (reference sequence). V shed 0 bases and J shed 1 base, with 13 bases lying between them. CDR3 sequence (DNA): TGCAGTGCTAGAGAAGGTATATGGACTTCCTACGAGCAGTACTTC. It specifies CSAREGIWTSYEQYF.